One and the same sample provided the 23 T cell receptor beta chains below, sequenced in a study of blood T cell repertoires in COVID-19. Sequencing used immunoSEQ multiplex PCR; TCRdb keeps in-frame clones, though not all of them. In the table there are some 380,000 clones, 90% of which are singletons. The source material was peripheral blood. The receptors shown here come from a man between 18 and 29 years old with active or convalescent COVID-19.

The genes are TRBV7-6 and TRBJ1-6; D remains ambiguous. Germline CDR1 reads SGHVS; CDR2 reads FNYEAQ. Trimming took 1 base from V and 4 from J, leaving 8 bases between them. This CDR3 contains 15 residues. CDR3 sequence reads: CASSLEAGYNSPLHF. The CDR3, as DNA: TGTGCCAGCAGCTTAGAGGCAGGTTATAATTCACCCCTCCACTTT.

This sequence joins TRBV4-3 and TRBJ2-7; D might be TRBD1 (5 bases). Germline-derived CDR1 and CDR2 are LGHNA and YSLEER. V shed 1 base and J shed 2 bases, with 6 bases lying between them. The CDR3 runs to 13 residues. In DNA form, the CDR3 reads TGCGCCAGCAGCCAAGGGACAACCTACGAGCAGTACTTC. It is translated as CASSQGTTYEQYF.

The chain links TRBV18 to TRBJ2-3; TRBD1 aligns across 9 bases. Germline CDR1 KGHSH, CDR2 LQKENI. V lost 3 bases, J lost 4 bases, and 8 bases stayed unmatched. CDR3 size: 16 residues. CDR3 in DNA: TGTGCCAGCTCACCCTTGGGACAGGGAACTTCAGATACGCAGTATTTT. It encodes CASSPLGQGTSDTQYF.

The gene calls are TRBV19 and TRBJ2-1; 12 nucleotides align to TRBD2. In germline, CDR1 is LNHDA, CDR2 SQIVND (reference sequence). The CDR3 has 16 residues. With V trimmed by 5 bases and J by 7 bases, 9 bases remained unmatched. The CDR3 DNA reads as TGTGCCAGTAGTTCCCTGGCTAGCGGGAGGGCAAATGAGCAGTTCTTC. Protein product: CASSSLASGRANEQFF.

The chain employs TRBV4-3 and TRBJ2-1; 9 positions match TRBD2. This CDR3 spans 15 amino acids. Germline values: CDR1 LGHNA, CDR2 YSLEER. The J segment lost 8 bases and the V segment lost 1 base, leaving 6 bases of the junction unmatched. CDR3 loop: CASSQGRAGGYEQFF. CDR3 DNA sequence: TGCGCCAGCAGCCAAGGACGAGCGGGGGGCTATGAGCAGTTCTTC.

This chain links TRBV7-9 with TRBJ2-1; D perhaps matches TRBD1 (6 bases). V lost 4 bases to trimming and J lost 1 base, with 14 bases between them. CDR3 size: 16 residues. The germline gives CDR1 SEHNR, CDR2 FQNEAQ (reference sequence). CDR3 coding DNA: TGTGCCAGCAGCTCACTTGGGACACCTTCCTACAATGAGCAGTTCTTC. This codes for CASSSLGTPSYNEQFF.

The V gene is TRBV28, the J gene TRBJ1-1, with a possible D match to TRBD1 (5 bases). The CDR3 length is 12 residues. The germline gives CDR1 MDHEN, CDR2 SYDVKM. Trimming took off 4 bases at V and 10 bases at J, with 13 bases between the two ends. CDR3 region: CASSWGGIPAFF. Here the CDR3 DNA reads TGTGCCAGCAGTTGGGGGGGGATCCCAGCTTTCTTT.

The V gene is TRBV19, the J gene TRBJ1-5; weak D call: TRBD1 (6 bases). Germline assignment: CDR1 LNHDA and CDR2 SQIVND (reference sequence). Trimming cost V 3 bases and J 7 bases, with 16 bases left between them. The CDR3 runs to 15 residues. The CDR3 is CASSITGTKGQPQHF. The CDR3 bases are TGTGCCAGTAGTATCACCGGGACAAAGGGGCAGCCCCAGCATTTT.

The chain recombines TRBV28 with TRBJ2-5; 9 nucleotides line up with TRBD1. J was trimmed by 3 bases and V by 4 bases; bases with no gene match: 6. The germline CDR1 and CDR2 sequences are MDHEN and SYDVKM. The CDR3 covers 15 residues. Here the CDR3 reads CASSSAWTGEETQYF. In DNA, the CDR3 is TGTGCCAGCAGTTCCGCCTGGACAGGGGAAGAGACCCAGTACTTC.

This chain uses TRBV4-3 with TRBJ2-1; TRBD2 matches 8 bases. CDR3 length equals 15 residues. Germline V gene data show CDR1 as LGHNA and CDR2 as YSLEER. The V segment lost 1 base and the J segment 8 bases; nucleotides outside the gene matches: 7. CDR3 region: CASSQVFGGGHEQFF. The CDR3 nucleotides read TGCGCCAGCAGCCAAGTTTTCGGCGGGGGGCATGAGCAGTTCTTC.

V is TRBV7-2 and J is TRBJ2-7; possible D gene TRBD1, 6 bases. The germline V gene has CDR1 SGHTA and CDR2 FQGNSA. Trimming cost V 7 bases and J 3 bases, with 22 bases left between them. The CDR3 is made up of 16 amino acids. CDR3 sequence: CASTVHPRDKGYEQYF. The CDR3 DNA sequence: TGTGCCAGCACCGTCCACCCCCGGGACAAAGGCTACGAGCAGTACTTC.

This chain connects TRBV28 to TRBJ2-1, with 8 nucleotides matching TRBD1. The CDR3 is made up of 15 amino acids. Germline lookup yields CDR1 MDHEN and CDR2 SYDVKM. J gave up 4 bases and V 2 bases, and 4 bases lay outside the gene matches. CDR3 sequence: CASSLGDRLYNEQFF. The CDR3 DNA follows: TGTGCCAGCAGTTTAGGGGACAGGTTATACAATGAGCAGTTCTTC. The whole variable domain, filled in from reference TRBV28 and TRBJ2-1, reads DVKVTQSSRYLVKRTGEKVFLECVQDMDHENMFWYRQDPGLGLRLIYFSYDVKMKEKGDIPEGYSVSREKKERFSLILESASTNQTSMYLCASSLGDRLYNEQFFGPGTRLTVL.

The gene calls are TRBV7-3 and TRBJ2-5, with D perhaps matching TRBD2 (6 bases). This CDR3 contains 15 residues. Per germline, CDR1 SGHTA and CDR2 FQGTGA. The V end lost 1 base, the J end lost 4 bases, and 13 bases lay between the germline ends. Here the CDR3 reads CASSLIGGYTETQYF. The CDR3 DNA is TGTGCCAGCAGCTTAATCGGAGGGTACACAGAGACCCAGTACTTC.

This chain links TRBV6-5 with TRBJ1-2; weak D call: TRBD1 (5 bases). The CDR3 spans 12 residues. Deletions cut 8 bases from V and 7 bases from J, with 14 bases between. In germline, CDR1 is MNHEY, CDR2 SVGAGI. The CDR3 here is CASDVQGRGYTF. In DNA, the CDR3 is TGTGCCAGCGACGTGCAGGGTCGTGGCTACACCTTC.

The chain carries TRBV18 and TRBJ1-5, with unresolved D. V gave up 6 bases and J gave up 7 bases, with 16 bases separating them. The CDR3 loop spans 14 amino acids. Germline V gene lookup returns CDR1 KGHSH and CDR2 LQKENI. Here the CDR3 reads CASSESRGLQPQHF. CDR3 sequence (DNA): TGTGCCAGCTCCGAGTCGCGGGGTTTGCAGCCCCAGCATTTT.

J is TRBJ1-6 and V is TRBV9, with a tentative D call TRBD1 (6 bases). Germline CDR1 SGDLS, CDR2 YYNGEE. This CDR3 has 13 amino acids. Trimming removed 1 base from V and 13 bases from J, with 12 bases in between. The CDR3 loop is CASSVLGADPLHF. The DNA for the CDR3 is TGTGCCAGCAGCGTATTGGGGGCCGATCCCCTCCACTTT.

This chain connects TRBV27 to TRBJ1-2; 9 bases line up with TRBD1. In germline, CDR1 is MNHEY, CDR2 SMNVEV (reference sequence). V lost 3 bases, J lost 2 bases, and 7 bases stayed unmatched. The CDR3 is 16 amino acids. CDR3: CASSFTGGGVNYGYTF. The CDR3 DNA reads TGTGCCAGCAGTTTTACAGGGGGCGGGGTCAACTATGGCTACACCTTC.

This chain joins TRBV7-6 and TRBJ1-1; 7 bases line up with TRBD1. This CDR3 comprises 16 residues. The trim removed 5 bases at V and 1 base at J, leaving 10 bases unmatched. Germline lookup yields CDR1 SGHVS and CDR2 FNYEAQ. The CDR3 loop reads CASSITPTGPNTEAFF. CDR3 in DNA: TGTGCCAGCAGCATAACCCCGACAGGGCCGAACACTGAAGCTTTCTTT.

The genes are TRBV5-1 and TRBJ1-4; D is perhaps TRBD1 (6 bases). The CDR3 is 18 amino acids. The germline gives CDR1 SGHRS, CDR2 YFSETQ. The V gene lost 0 bases and the J gene lost 0 bases, with 15 bases spanning the gap. The CDR3 protein is CASSLATGKGATNEKLFF. CDR3 nucleotides: TGCGCCAGCAGCTTGGCAACAGGGAAAGGTGCAACTAATGAAAAACTGTTTTTT.

V usage is TRBV12-3 or TRBV12-4 and J usage is TRBJ2-1; tentative D call: TRBD2 (5 bases). V lost 6 bases and J 8 bases, leaving 8 bases between the germline ends. CDR3 size: 11 residues. CDR3 loop: CASRRDDEQFF. CDR3 DNA: TGTGCCAGCAGGAGGGATGATGAGCAGTTCTTC.

V and J are TRBV12-5 and TRBJ2-5; 10 bases line up with TRBD2. After removal of 5 bases from V and 5 bases from J, the junction contained 8 bases not matched to a gene. In germline, CDR1 is LGHNT, CDR2 FRNRAP. There are 15 residues in the CDR3. The DNA of the CDR3 is TGTGCTAGTGGTCGAGGGACTAGCGAGGGGGAGACCCAGTACTTC. Protein sequence: CASGRGTSEGETQYF.

The chain employs TRBV19 and TRBJ1-1, with TRBD1 identical over 9 bases. The CDR3 extends over 15 amino acids. Germline lookup yields CDR1 LNHDA and CDR2 SQIVND (reference sequence). After removal of 7 bases from V and 5 bases from J, the junction contained 11 bases not matched to a gene. CDR3 sequence (DNA): TGTGCCAGTAATCCAAGACAGGGGGTTATTACTGAAGCTTTCTTT. This gives the protein CASNPRQGVITEAFF.

The rearrangement uses TRBV9 and TRBJ2-3, with a weak D call TRBD2 (5 bases). Per germline, CDR1 SGDLS and CDR2 YYNGEE. Trimming removed 3 bases at V and 5 bases at J, with 16 bases between. The CDR3 is 15 amino acids. The CDR3 protein is CASSDEATGGDTQYF. For the CDR3, the DNA is TGTGCCAGCAGCGACGAGGCGACCGGAGGAGATACGCAGTATTTT.